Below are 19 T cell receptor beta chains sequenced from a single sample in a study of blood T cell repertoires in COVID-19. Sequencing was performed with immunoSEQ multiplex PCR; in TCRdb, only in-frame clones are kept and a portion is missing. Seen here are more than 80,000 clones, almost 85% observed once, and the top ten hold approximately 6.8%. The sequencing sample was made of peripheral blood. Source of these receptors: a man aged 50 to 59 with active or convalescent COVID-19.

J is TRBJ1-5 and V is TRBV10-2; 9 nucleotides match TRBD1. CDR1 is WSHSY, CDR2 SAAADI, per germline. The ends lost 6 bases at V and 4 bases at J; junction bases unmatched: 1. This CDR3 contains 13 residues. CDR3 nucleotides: TGCGCCAGCAGAGGGACAGGGAATCAGCCCCAGCATTTT. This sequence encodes CASRGTGNQPQHF.

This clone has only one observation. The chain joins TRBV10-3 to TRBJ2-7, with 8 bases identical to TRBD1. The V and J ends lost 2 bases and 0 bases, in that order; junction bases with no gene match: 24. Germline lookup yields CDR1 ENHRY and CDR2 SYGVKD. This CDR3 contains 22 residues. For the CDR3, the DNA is TGTGCCATCAGTGAGCCGCGTGCCCCCGGGACAGGATTCTCTATGAGCTCCTACGAGCAGTACGTC. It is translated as CAISEPRAPGTGFSMSSYEQYV.

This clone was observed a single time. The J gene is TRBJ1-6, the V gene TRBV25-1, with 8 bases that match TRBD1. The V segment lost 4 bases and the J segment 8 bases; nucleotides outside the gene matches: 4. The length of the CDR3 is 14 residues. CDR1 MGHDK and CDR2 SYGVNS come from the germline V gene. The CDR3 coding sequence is TGTGCCAGCAGTGGCCAGGGGGCTTATTCACCCCTCCACTTT. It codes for CASSGQGAYSPLHF.

In DNA form, the CDR3 reads TGTGCCAGCAGCGTGACAGATTCCAATCAGCCCCAGCATTTT. Protein: CASSVTDSNQPQHF. The chain has TRBV9 and TRBJ1-5, with D possibly TRBD1 on 5 matching bases. The germline CDR1 and CDR2 sequences are SGDLS and YYNGEE. V dropped 2 bases and J dropped 3 bases, with 9 bases sitting between them. This CDR3 region has 14 residues.

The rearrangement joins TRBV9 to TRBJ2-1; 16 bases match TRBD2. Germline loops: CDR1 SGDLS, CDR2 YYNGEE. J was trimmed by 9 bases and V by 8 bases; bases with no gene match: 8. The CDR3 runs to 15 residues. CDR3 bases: TGTGCCAGTACCCCGGGACTAGCGGGGGGGGGTGAGCAGTTCTTC. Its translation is CASTPGLAGGGEQFF.

CDR3 sequence reads: CASSLGRGLGEQYV. CDR3 bases: TGTGCCAGCAGTTTAGGCAGGGGGCTGGGGGAGCAGTACGTC. The gene calls are TRBV28 and TRBJ2-7; 8 positions agree with TRBD1. This CDR3 spans 14 amino acids. Germline V gene data show CDR1 as MDHEN and CDR2 as SYDVKM. Trimming took 2 bases from V and 7 from J; bases not matched to a gene: 7.

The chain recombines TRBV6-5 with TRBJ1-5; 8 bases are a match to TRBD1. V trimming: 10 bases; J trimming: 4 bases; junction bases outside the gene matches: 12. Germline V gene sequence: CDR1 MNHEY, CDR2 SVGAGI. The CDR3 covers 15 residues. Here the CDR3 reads CATQQGGRGNQPQHF. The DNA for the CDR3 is TGTGCCACTCAACAGGGGGGGAGGGGAAATCAGCCCCAGCATTTT.

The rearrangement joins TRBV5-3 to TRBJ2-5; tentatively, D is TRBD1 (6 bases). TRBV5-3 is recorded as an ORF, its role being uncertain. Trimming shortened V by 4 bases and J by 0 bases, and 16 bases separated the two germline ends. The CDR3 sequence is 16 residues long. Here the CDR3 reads CARSRTGPGYQETQYF. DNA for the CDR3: TGTGCCAGAAGCCGAACAGGGCCCGGGTACCAAGAGACCCAGTACTTC.

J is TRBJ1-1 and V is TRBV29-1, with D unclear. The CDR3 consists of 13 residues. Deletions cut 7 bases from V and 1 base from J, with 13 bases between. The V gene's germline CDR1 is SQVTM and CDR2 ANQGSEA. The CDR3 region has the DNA TGCAGCGCCGAGGGTGCGGGGAACACTGAAGCTTTCTTT. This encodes CSAEGAGNTEAFF.

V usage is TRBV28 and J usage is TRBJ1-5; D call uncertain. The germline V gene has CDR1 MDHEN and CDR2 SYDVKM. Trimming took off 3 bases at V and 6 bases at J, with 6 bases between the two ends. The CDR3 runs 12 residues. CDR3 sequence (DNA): TGTGCCAGCAGTTTCGGCGGTCAGCCCCAGCATTTT. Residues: CASSFGGQPQHF.

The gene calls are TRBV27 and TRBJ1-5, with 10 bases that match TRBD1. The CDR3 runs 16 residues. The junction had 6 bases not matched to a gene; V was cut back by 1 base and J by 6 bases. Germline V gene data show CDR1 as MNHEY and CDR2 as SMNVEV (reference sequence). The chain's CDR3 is CASSLFWDRGAQPQHF. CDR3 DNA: TGTGCCAGCAGTTTATTCTGGGACAGGGGCGCTCAGCCCCAGCATTTT.

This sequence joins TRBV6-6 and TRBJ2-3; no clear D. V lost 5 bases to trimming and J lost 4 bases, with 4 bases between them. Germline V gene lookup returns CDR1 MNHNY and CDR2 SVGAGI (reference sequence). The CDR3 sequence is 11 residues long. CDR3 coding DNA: TGTGCCAGCAGTGGCTCAGATACGCAGTATTTT. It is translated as CASSGSDTQYF.

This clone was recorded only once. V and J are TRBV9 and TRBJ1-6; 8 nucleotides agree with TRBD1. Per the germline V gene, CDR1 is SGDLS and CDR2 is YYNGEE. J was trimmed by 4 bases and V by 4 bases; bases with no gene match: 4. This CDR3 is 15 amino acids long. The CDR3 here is CASSRQGTYNSPLHF. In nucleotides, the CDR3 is TGTGCCAGCAGCCGACAGGGGACTTATAATTCACCCCTCCACTTT.

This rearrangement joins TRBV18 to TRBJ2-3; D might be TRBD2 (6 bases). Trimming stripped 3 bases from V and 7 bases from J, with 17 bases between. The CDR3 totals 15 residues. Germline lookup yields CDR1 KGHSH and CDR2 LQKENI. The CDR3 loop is CASSPSTTEGYTQYF. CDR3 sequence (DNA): TGTGCCAGCTCACCTTCAACGACGGAGGGGTATACGCAGTATTTT.

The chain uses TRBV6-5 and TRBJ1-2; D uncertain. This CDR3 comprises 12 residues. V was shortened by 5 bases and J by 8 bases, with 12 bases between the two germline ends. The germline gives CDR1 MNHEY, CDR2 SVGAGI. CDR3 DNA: TGTGCCAGCAGTACCCCCCCGGGGGGCTACACCTTC. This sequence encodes CASSTPPGGYTF.

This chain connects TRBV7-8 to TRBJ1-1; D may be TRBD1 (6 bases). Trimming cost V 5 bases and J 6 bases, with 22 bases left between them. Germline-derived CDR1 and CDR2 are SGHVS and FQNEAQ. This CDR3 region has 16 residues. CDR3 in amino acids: CASSLGSGGAWAEAFF. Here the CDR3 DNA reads TGTGCCAGCAGCCTCGGTTCGGGGGGCGCGTGGGCTGAAGCTTTCTTT.

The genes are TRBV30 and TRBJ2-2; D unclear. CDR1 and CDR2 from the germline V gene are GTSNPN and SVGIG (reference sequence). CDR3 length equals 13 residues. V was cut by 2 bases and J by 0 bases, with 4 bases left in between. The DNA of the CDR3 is TGTGCCTGGAGTCCATCGAACACCGGGGAGCTGTTTTTT. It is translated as CAWSPSNTGELFF.

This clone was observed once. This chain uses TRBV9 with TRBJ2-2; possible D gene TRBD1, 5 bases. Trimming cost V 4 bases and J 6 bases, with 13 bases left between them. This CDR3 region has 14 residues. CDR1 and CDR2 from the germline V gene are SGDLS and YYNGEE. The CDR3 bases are TGTGCCAGCAGCCCCCCCGTAGGGGCCGGGGAGCTGTTTTTT. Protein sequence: CASSPPVGAGELFF.

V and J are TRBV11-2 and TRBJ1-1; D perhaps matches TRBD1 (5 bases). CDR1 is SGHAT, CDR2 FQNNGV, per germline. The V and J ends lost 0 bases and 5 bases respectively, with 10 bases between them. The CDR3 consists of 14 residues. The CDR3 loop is CASSLDQGWTEAFF. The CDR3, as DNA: TGTGCCAGCAGCTTAGATCAGGGATGGACTGAAGCTTTCTTT.